This T cell receptor beta chain was identified in a study of blood T cells in healthy people across ages. Then a second PCR, running roughly 7 to 11 cycles, was carried out with a sample-barcoded 5' primer and a J-beta primer mix. Using its own MiXCR run on the 5' RACE reads, TCRdb lists one record per CDR3 protein. The sample records fewer than 1.5 million distinct CDR3 sequences, about 40% being singletons. Trimming shortened V by 4 bases and J by 2 bases, and 15 bases separated the two germline ends. Looked up from germline, CDR1 is KGHSH and CDR2 is LQKENI. The CDR3 extends over 16 amino acids. The chain uses TRBV18 and TRBJ2-1; TRBD2 is a possible D gene (5 bases). Sample: blood. This TCR derives from a woman in her late teens or twenties in good health. The CDR3 sequence: CASSLPGKNPYNEQFF. The CDR3 DNA follows: TGTGCCAGCTCACTCCCCGGGAAAAACCCCTACAATGAGCAGTTCTTC. The full variable domain, completed using reference TRBV18 and TRBJ2-1, is NAGVMQNPRHLVRRRGQEARLRCSPMKGHSHVYWYRQLPEEGLKFMVYLQKENIIDESGMPKERFSAEFPKEGPSILRIQQVVRGDSAAYFCASSLPGKNPYNEQFFGPGTRLTVL.